The 19 T cell receptor beta chains in this list originate from one sample, sequenced in a study of OX40 agonist ivuxolimab in advanced cancers. Libraries were built with the immunoSEQ multiplex PCR assay. TCRdb obtained this table from immuneACCESS and retained in-frame rearrangements with V and J assigned. These tables miss some clones; where compared with another copy, unresolved V genes account for less than half of the shortfall, and the remainder is unexplained. The sample table lists about 76,000 clones, approximately 86% of them with a count of one. The ten most abundant clones make up under 3% of the sample. The sequencing used CD4+ or CD8+ T cells sorted from blood, collected in a trial of the OX40 agonist ivuxolimab. These receptors were taken from an adult with an advanced solid tumor such as melanoma, head and neck, liver or kidney cancer.

This chain connects TRBV7-6 to TRBJ2-7, with D possibly TRBD2 on 5 matching bases. This CDR3 comprises 12 residues. Trimming took off 5 bases at V and 3 bases at J, with 8 bases between the two ends. Germline V gene lookup returns CDR1 SGHVS and CDR2 FNYEAQ. This CDR3 reads CASSPGGYEQYF. The CDR3 bases are TGTGCCAGCAGCCCCGGAGGCTACGAGCAGTACTTC.

The J gene is TRBJ1-1, the V gene TRBV7-9; 8 nucleotides match TRBD1. Germline V gene data show CDR1 as SEHNR and CDR2 as FQNEAQ (reference sequence). CDR3 length: 14 amino acids. Trimming removed 3 bases from V and 2 bases from J; junction bases left unmatched: 2. The CDR3 DNA reads TGTGCCAGCAGCTTGGACAGGGTCAACACTGAAGCTTTCTTT. Its protein product is CASSLDRVNTEAFF.

The chain carries TRBV7-8 and TRBJ1-3; no clear D. The germline V gene encodes CDR1 SGHVS and CDR2 FQNEAQ. Trimming took off 5 bases at V and 0 bases at J, with 17 bases between the two ends. The CDR3 runs 17 residues. The chain's CDR3 is CASSRTTRQASGNTIYF. DNA of the CDR3: TGTGCCAGCAGCCGTACTACCCGGCAGGCCTCTGGAAACACCATATATTTT.

V gene TRBV27 combines with J gene TRBJ1-4; D gene uncertain. CDR1 is MNHEY and CDR2 is SMNVEV in the germline V gene (reference sequence). The ends were cut back, 2 bases at V and 7 bases at J, with 35 bases in the middle. The CDR3 is 22 residues long. CDR3 in amino acids: CASSLIGPVYSPGRKLTEKLFF. As DNA, the CDR3 is TGTGCCAGCAGTTTAATCGGACCCGTATATTCCCCCGGACGAAAGCTTACTGAAAAACTGTTTTTT.

The chain has TRBV14 and TRBJ2-2; a weak D match, TRBD1 (6 bases). CDR1 is SGHDN, CDR2 FVKESK, per germline. V lost 6 bases, J lost 3 bases, and 11 bases lay in between. The CDR3 is made up of 14 amino acids. The CDR3 DNA reads as TGTGCCAGCAGTTCGTACAGGGACACCGGGGAGCTGTTTTTT. Amino acids: CASSSYRDTGELFF.

The V and J genes are TRBV6-6 and TRBJ1-5; 7 bases match TRBD1. The V segment lost 5 bases and the J segment 3 bases; nucleotides outside the gene matches: 4. CDR1 MNHNY and CDR2 SVGAGI come from the germline V gene (reference sequence). The CDR3 totals 14 residues. The CDR3 bases are TGTGCCAGCAGTGAGGGACAGATCAATCAGCCCCAGCATTTT. Encoded protein: CASSEGQINQPQHF.

The table lists this clone with a count of one. The gene calls are TRBV6-5 and TRBJ1-2, with 8 nucleotides matching TRBD1. The germline gives CDR1 MNHEY, CDR2 SVGAGI. Trimming cost V 5 bases and J 4 bases; bases outside gene matches: 9. This CDR3 has 15 residues. This chain's CDR3 is CASSRAQGAGYGYTF. DNA for the CDR3: TGTGCCAGCAGTCGAGCTCAGGGGGCCGGCTATGGCTACACCTTC.

The chain couples TRBV9 to TRBJ2-6, with 7 bases that match TRBD1. Losses at the gene ends were 4 bases for V and 1 base for J; bases not matched to a gene: 14. Germline-derived CDR1 and CDR2 are SGDLS and YYNGEE. CDR3 length: 19 residues. CDR3 sequence (DNA): TGTGCCAGCAGCCCGGGATTAGGACAGGAACTATCTGGGGCCAACGTCCTGACTTTC. Its translation: CASSPGLGQELSGANVLTF.

The J gene is TRBJ1-2, the V gene TRBV5-6; D possibly corresponds to TRBD1 (5 bases). V was cut by 2 bases and J by 2 bases, with 13 bases left in between. There are 15 residues in the CDR3. Germline V gene data show CDR1 as SGHDT and CDR2 as YYEEEE. The CDR3 here is CASSFLDRNNYGYTF. DNA for the CDR3: TGTGCCAGCAGCTTCCTTGACAGAAACAACTATGGCTACACCTTC.

With regard to this clone: Other nucleotide sequences in the sample specify the same CDR3. This chain uses TRBV18 with TRBJ1-3; 12 bases agree with TRBD1. The CDR3 is 16 residues long. The germline gives CDR1 KGHSH, CDR2 LQKENI. V dropped 3 bases and J dropped 4; count of bases not matched to a gene: 4. The CDR3 region is CASSPSGTGGGNTIYF. CDR3 DNA sequence: TGTGCCAGCTCACCTTCTGGGACAGGGGGCGGAAACACCATATATTTT. The whole variable domain, filled in from reference TRBV18 and TRBJ1-3, reads NAGVMQNPRHLVRRRGQEARLRCSPMKGHSHVYWYRQLPEEGLKFMVYLQKENIIDESGMPKERFSAEFPKEGPSILRIQQVVRGDSAAYFCASSPSGTGGGNTIYFGEGSWLTVV.

This clone was found a few times. The chain joins TRBV19 to TRBJ2-1; 7 nucleotides match TRBD2. The V and J ends lost 6 bases and 4 bases, in that order; junction bases with no gene match: 3. The CDR3 covers 13 residues. Germline V gene lookup returns CDR1 LNHDA and CDR2 SQIVND (reference sequence). The CDR3 DNA follows: TGTGCCAGTAGCCAGCGGGGATACAATGAGCAGTTCTTC. Translating gives CASSQRGYNEQFF.

CDR3 sequence: CASSQDGGTGANVLTF. The CDR3 nucleotides read TGTGCCAGCAGCCAAGACGGGGGCACTGGGGCCAACGTCCTGACTTTC. V gene TRBV4-2 combines with J gene TRBJ2-6, with D perhaps being TRBD1 or TRBD2 (6 bases each). Germline assignment: CDR1 LGHNA and CDR2 YNFKEQ. V lost 0 bases, J lost 2 bases, and 8 bases lay in between. The CDR3 consists of 16 residues.

The rearrangement links TRBV25-1 to TRBJ2-3, with TRBD2 identical over 12 bases. With V trimmed by 8 bases and J by 1 base, 4 bases remained unmatched. The CDR3 extends over 15 amino acids. Looked up from germline, CDR1 is MGHDK and CDR2 is SYGVNS. The CDR3 sequence is CASGPSGGGTDTQYF. The CDR3 bases are TGTGCCAGCGGACCTAGCGGGGGGGGCACAGATACGCAGTATTTT.

The V gene is TRBV2, the J gene TRBJ1-1; 7 nucleotides agree with TRBD1. The germline V gene has CDR1 SNHLY and CDR2 FYNNEI. V trimming: 2 bases; J trimming: 2 bases; junction bases outside the gene matches: 5. This CDR3 has 15 amino acids. This CDR3 is CASSERGQDNTEAFF. CDR3 DNA: TGTGCCAGCAGTGAAAGGGGGCAGGACAACACTGAAGCTTTCTTT. Supplemented by reference TRBV2 and TRBJ1-1, the full variable domain reads EPEVTQTPSHQVTQMGQEVILRCVPISNHLYFYWYRQILGQKVEFLVSFYNNEISEKSEIFDDQFSVERPDGSNFTLKIRSTKLEDSAMYFCASSERGQDNTEAFFGQGTRLTVV.

This sequence joins TRBV4-3 and TRBJ2-3; D uncertain. From germline, CDR1 is LGHNA and CDR2 YSLEER. V was pared by 6 bases and J by 10 bases, with 14 bases between. The CDR3 is 12 amino acids. Here the CDR3 reads CASSSEASAQYF. DNA of the CDR3: TGCGCCAGCAGTTCAGAGGCCTCCGCGCAGTATTTT.

The J gene is TRBJ1-6, the V gene TRBV7-2; D is unclear. The CDR3 extends over 15 amino acids. Trimming left V 3 bases short and J 7 bases short, with 13 bases between. The germline V gene encodes CDR1 SGHTA and CDR2 FQGNSA. The CDR3 sequence is CASSFQRDRNSPLHF. Written as DNA, the CDR3 is TGTGCCAGCAGCTTTCAACGGGATAGGAATTCACCCCTCCACTTT.

V usage is TRBV18 and J usage is TRBJ1-1; 7 nucleotides agree with TRBD1. V lost 3 bases to trimming and J lost 2 bases; unmatched junction nucleotides: 3. Germline CDR1 and CDR2: KGHSH and LQKENI. There are 14 residues in the CDR3. CDR3 nucleotide sequence: TGTGCCAGCTCACCGGGACAGTTAAACACTGAAGCTTTCTTT. Translating it yields CASSPGQLNTEAFF. The full variable domain, rest sourced from reference TRBV18 and TRBJ1-1, is NAGVMQNPRHLVRRRGQEARLRCSPMKGHSHVYWYRQLPEEGLKFMVYLQKENIIDESGMPKERFSAEFPKEGPSILRIQQVVRGDSAAYFCASSPGQLNTEAFFGQGTRLTVV.

V usage is TRBV7-2 and J usage is TRBJ2-3; 7 positions match TRBD2. This CDR3 contains 15 residues. J gave up 4 bases and V 2 bases, and 6 bases lay outside the gene matches. CDR1 SGHTA and CDR2 FQGNSA come from the germline V gene. The DNA of the CDR3 is TGTGCCAGCAGCTTACAAGCGGGGCCCCCAGATACGCAGTATTTT. It translates to CASSLQAGPPDTQYF.

The chain couples TRBV6-5 to TRBJ1-2; 11 bases fit TRBD1. CDR1 and CDR2 from the germline V gene are MNHEY and SVGAGI. The CDR3 covers 14 residues. V was pared by 2 bases and J by 4 bases, with 0 bases of the junction left unmatched. Here the CDR3 reads CASSYGTGGYGYTF. CDR3 DNA: TGTGCCAGCAGTTACGGGACAGGGGGCTATGGCTACACCTTC.